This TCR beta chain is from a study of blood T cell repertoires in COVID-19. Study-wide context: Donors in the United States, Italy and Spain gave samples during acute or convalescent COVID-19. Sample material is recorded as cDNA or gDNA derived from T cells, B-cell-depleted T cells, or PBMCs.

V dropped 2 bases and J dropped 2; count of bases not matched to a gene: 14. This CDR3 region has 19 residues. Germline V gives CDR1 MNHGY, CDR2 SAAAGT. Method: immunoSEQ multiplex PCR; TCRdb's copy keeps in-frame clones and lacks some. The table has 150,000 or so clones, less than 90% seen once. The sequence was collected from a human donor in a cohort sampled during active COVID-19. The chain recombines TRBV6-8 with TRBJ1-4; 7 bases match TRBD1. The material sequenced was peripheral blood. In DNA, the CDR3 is TGTGCCAGCAGTTACCCGGACAGGTTAGGTTATGGGACTAATGAAAAACTGTTTTTT. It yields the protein CASSYPDRLGYGTNEKLFF.